This T cell receptor (beta chain) came from a study of OX40 agonist ivuxolimab in advanced cancers. Study-wide results and caveats: Those patients achieving a partial response at 0.1-3.0 mg/kg showed among the lowest clonal expansion. By week 6 at 0.1 to 3.0 mg/kg, blood CD4+ and CD8+ T cells had expanded clonally.

This CDR3 has 15 amino acids. Germline values: CDR1 SGHRS, CDR2 YFSETQ. V was cut by 3 bases and J by 0 bases, with 11 bases left in between. Anyone with autoimmune disease history or systemic immunosuppression was excluded. Samples of blood were obtained at baseline, on cycle 4 day 1, and on cycle 7 day 1. Produced via immunoSEQ multiplex PCR; TCRdb's table is partial and in-frame only. In the table there are approximately 56,000 clones, 75% to 90% of which are singletons. This clone has only one observation. Its antigen is not known. This receptor was obtained from an adult with an advanced solid tumor such as melanoma, head and neck, liver or kidney cancer. The chain links TRBV5-1 to TRBJ2-3; D not resolved. The input for sequencing was CD4+ or CD8+ T cells sorted from blood, taken in a trial of the OX40 agonist ivuxolimab. This CDR3 is CASSSPIVSTDTQYF. CDR3 DNA: TGCGCCAGCAGCTCCCCTATCGTGAGCACAGATACGCAGTATTTT.